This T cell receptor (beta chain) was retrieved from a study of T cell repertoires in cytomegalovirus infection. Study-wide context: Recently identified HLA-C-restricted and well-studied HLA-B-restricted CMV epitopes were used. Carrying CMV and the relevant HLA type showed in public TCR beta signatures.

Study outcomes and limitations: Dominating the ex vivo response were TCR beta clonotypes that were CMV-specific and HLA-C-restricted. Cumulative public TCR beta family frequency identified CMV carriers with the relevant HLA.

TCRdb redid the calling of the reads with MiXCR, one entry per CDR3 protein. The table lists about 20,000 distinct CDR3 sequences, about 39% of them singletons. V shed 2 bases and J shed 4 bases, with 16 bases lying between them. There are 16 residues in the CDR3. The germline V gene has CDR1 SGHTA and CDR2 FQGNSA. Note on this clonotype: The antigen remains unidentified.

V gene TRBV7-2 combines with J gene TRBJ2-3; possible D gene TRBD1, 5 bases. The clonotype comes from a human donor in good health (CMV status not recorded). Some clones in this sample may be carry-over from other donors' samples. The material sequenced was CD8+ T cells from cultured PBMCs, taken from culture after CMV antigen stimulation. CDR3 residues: CASSLNLAQGADTQYF. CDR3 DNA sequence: TGTGCCAGCAGCTTAAATCTCGCTCAGGGTGCAGATACGCAGTATTTT.